This TCR beta chain was observed in a study of response to subunit inactivated influenza vaccine. Findings and limits, study-wide: Seasonal influenza vaccination, on each occasion, was suggested by the authors to recruit few new T cells.

With 0 bases clipped from V and 5 bases from J, the junction kept 10 bases outside the gene matches. The germline V gene has CDR1 KGHDR and CDR2 SFDVKD. This CDR3 has 18 amino acids. TCRdb redid the calling of the RT-PCR reads with MiXCR, one entry per CDR3 protein. Among 450,000 to 600,000 distinct CDR3 sequences listed, roughly 8.2% were seen once. On this clonotype itself: The antigen is not known.

This specimen was PBMCs from blood, taken about 24 months after vaccination. The chain has TRBV24-1 and TRBJ2-1; 9 bases are a match to TRBD1. This receptor was taken from a man between 50 and 69 years old who received an inactivated influenza vaccine. The CDR3: CATSDLSTGQGLHNEQFF. As DNA, the CDR3 is TGTGCCACCAGTGATTTGTCGACTGGACAGGGGTTACACAATGAGCAGTTCTTC.